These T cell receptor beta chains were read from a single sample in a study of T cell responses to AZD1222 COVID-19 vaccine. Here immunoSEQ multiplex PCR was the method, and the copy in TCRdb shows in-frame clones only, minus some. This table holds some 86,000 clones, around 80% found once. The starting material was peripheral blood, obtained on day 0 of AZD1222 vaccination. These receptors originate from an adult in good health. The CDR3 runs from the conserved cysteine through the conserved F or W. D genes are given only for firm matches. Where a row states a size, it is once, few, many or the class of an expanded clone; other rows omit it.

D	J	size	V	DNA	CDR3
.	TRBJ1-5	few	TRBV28	TGTGCCAGCAGTTTATATGACAGTCGCAATCAGCCCCAGCATTTT	CASSLYDSRNQPQHF
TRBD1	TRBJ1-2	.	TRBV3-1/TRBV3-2	TGTGCCAGCAGCCAAGGACTTTATGGTCAGGGGGACACCTTC	CASSQGLYGQGDTF
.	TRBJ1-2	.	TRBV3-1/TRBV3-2	TGTGCCAGCAGCCTAGCGGGGGATGGCTACACCTTC	CASSLAGDGYTF
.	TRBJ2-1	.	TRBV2	TGTGCCAGCATTGTTGAGCGGTCCCTGGGCAATGAGCAGTTCTTC	CASIVERSLGNEQFF
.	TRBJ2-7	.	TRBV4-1	TGCGCCAGCAGCCTAGAACGGGGGAAATCCTACGAGCAGTACTTC	CASSLERGKSYEQYF
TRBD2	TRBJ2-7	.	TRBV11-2	TGTGCCAGCAGCTTCGGTGGGAGCCGACTAGCGCTCGAGCAGTACTTC	CASSFGGSRLALEQYF
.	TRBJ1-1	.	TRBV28	TGTGCCAGCAGTTTAGAAGCTGCTGAAGCTTTCTTT	CASSLEAAEAFF
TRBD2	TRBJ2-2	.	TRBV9	TGTGCCAGCAGCGTAGGAGGAGCGGGGGGTAACACCGGGGAGCTGTTTTTT	CASSVGGAGGNTGELFF
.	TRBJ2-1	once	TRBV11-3	TGTGCCAGCAGTTTAACTGGGGCAGGGGTTGAGCAGTTCTTC	CASSLTGAGVEQFF
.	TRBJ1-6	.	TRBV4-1	TGCGCCAGCAGCCAACAGCCCCTACTCAATTCACCCCTCCACTTT	CASSQQPLLNSPLHF
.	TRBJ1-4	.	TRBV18	TGTGCCAGCTCACCCCGAAAACAAAATGAAAAACTGTTTTTT	CASSPRKQNEKLFF
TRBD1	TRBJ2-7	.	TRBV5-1	TGCGCCAGCAGCTGGGTAACGACAGGGACCTACGAGCAGTACTTC	CASSWVTTGTYEQYF
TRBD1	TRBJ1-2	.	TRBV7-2	TGTGCCAGCAGCCCGATGGACAGGGTCTACACCTTC	CASSPMDRVYTF
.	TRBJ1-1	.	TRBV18	TGTGCCAGCTCACCACAGTTGGCAGGGTTTGAGAACACTGAAGCTTTCTTT	CASSPQLAGFENTEAFF
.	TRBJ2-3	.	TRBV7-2	TGTGCCAGCAGCTTAGGCCCCAGCGGGTTAAGCACAGATACGCAGTATTTT	CASSLGPSGLSTDTQYF
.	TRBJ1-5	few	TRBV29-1	TGCAGCGTTGGGCAGGTTGGCAATCAGCCCCAGCATTTT	CSVGQVGNQPQHF
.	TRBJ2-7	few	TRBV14	TGTGCCAGCAGCCCCCAAGGAGGAAGCTACGAGCAGTACTTC	CASSPQGGSYEQYF
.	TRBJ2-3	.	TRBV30	TGTGCCTGGAGTGGCGGAAGGGGTACGCAGTATTTT	CAWSGGRGTQYF
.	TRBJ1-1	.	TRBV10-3	TGTGCCATCAGTGACGGCGTATCCACTGAAGCTTTCTTT	CAISDGVSTEAFF
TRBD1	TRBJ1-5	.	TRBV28	TGTGCCAGCAGTTTATGGTCAGGGGGGCAGCCCCAGCATTTT	CASSLWSGGQPQHF
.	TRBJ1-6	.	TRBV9	TGTGCCAGCAGCGTTTCCGCCAGCAATAATTCACCCCTCCACTTT	CASSVSASNNSPLHF
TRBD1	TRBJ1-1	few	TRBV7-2	TGTGCCAGCACCTACAGGGGATCGACGAACACTGAAGCTTTCTTT	CASTYRGSTNTEAFF
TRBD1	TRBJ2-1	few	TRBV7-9	TGTGCCAGCAGCTCCATCAGACAGGGATCCTACAATGAGCAGTTCTTC	CASSSIRQGSYNEQFF
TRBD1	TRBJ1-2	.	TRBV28	TGTGCCACCGAAGAGGGACAGAGAAACTATGGCTACACCTTC	CATEEGQRNYGYTF
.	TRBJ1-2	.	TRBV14	TGTGCCAGCAGCCAAGAGCGAGGCGGTGGCTACACCTTC	CASSQERGGGYTF
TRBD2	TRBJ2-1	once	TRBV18	TGTGCCAGCTCACCGGGACTAGCGGGAGTAGCGAGGGATGAGCAGTTCTTC	CASSPGLAGVARDEQFF
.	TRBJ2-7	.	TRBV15	TGTGCCACCAGCATCTACAGGGAGGGGGAGCAGTACTTC	CATSIYREGEQYF
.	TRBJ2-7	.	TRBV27	TGTGCCAGCAGTTCCCCAGGTGGGGGAGGCGAGCAGTACTTC	CASSSPGGGGEQYF
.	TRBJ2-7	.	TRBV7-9	TGTGCCAGCAGCTTCCGAGGGGGGGTCTCCTACGAGCAGTACTTC	CASSFRGGVSYEQYF
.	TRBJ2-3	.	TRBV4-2	TGTGCCAGCAGCTCGCGACTATCAAGCACAGATACGCAGTATTTT	CASSSRLSSTDTQYF
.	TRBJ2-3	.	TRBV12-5	TGTGCTAGTGGCTTCCTAGCGTTGAGCACAGATACGCAGTATTTT	CASGFLALSTDTQYF
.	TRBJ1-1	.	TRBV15	TGTGCCACCAGCAGGGGGAGGAGGGGGTCAATGGAGGCCAGATTTACTGAAGCTTTCTTT	CATSRGRRGSMEARFTEAFF
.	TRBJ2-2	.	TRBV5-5	TGTGCCAGCAGCTCGGGGACCTACGCCGCCGGGGAGCTGTTTTTT	CASSSGTYAAGELFF
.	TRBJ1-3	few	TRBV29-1	TGCAGCGTTGAGGAGGGGAAGGGAAACACCATATATTTT	CSVEEGKGNTIYF
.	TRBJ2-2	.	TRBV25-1	TGTGCCAGCAGTGGTTTAGGAGTCACCGGGGAGCTGTTTTTT	CASSGLGVTGELFF
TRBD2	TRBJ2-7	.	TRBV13	TGTGCCAGCAGCTTATCACTAGCGGATAGCTCCTACGAGCAGTACTTC	CASSLSLADSSYEQYF
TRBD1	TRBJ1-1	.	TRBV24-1	TGTGCCACCAGGGACGGACAGGGCGACACTGAAGCTTTCTTT	CATRDGQGDTEAFF
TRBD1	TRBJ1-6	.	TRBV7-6	TGTGCCAGCAGCTTACGACAGGGACAAAATTCACCCCTCCACTTT	CASSLRQGQNSPLHF
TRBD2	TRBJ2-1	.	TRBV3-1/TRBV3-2	TGTGCCAGCAGCCAAGATAACCCTAGCGGAGCGGGGAATGAGCAGTTCTTC	CASSQDNPSGAGNEQFF
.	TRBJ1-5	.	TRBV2	TGTGCCAGCAGTGAAGAGGGGTTGGGTCAGCCCCAGCATTTT	CASSEEGLGQPQHF
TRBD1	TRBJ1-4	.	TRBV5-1	TGCGCCAGCAGCTCGGGGGACAGGCGAAATGAAAAACTGTTTTTT	CASSSGDRRNEKLFF
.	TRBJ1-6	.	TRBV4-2	TGTGCCAGCAGCCAAGGGGGACCCGGTTCCTATAATTCACCCCTCCACTTT	CASSQGGPGSYNSPLHF
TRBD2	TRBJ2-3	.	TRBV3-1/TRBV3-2	TGTGCCAGCAGCCAGACTAGCGGGGGAAGAACAGATACGCAGTATTTT	CASSQTSGGRTDTQYF